The 14 T cell receptor beta chains below were found in one sample sequenced in a study of blood T cell repertoires in COVID-19. Data came from immunoSEQ multiplex PCR; TCRdb stores just in-frame clones and leaves some out. The sample consists of 150,000 or so clones, 90% of them appearing once. Sequencing was performed on peripheral blood. These receptors all come from a man between 60 and 75 years old with active or convalescent COVID-19.

V is TRBV19 and J is TRBJ1-2, with 9 positions matching TRBD1. CDR1 is LNHDA and CDR2 is SQIVND in the germline V gene (reference sequence). J gave up 4 bases and V 10 bases, and 16 bases lay outside the gene matches. The CDR3 loop spans 16 amino acids. The CDR3 coding sequence is TGTGCCACAAGATTCGAACAGGGGGCGCGTCCCTATGGCTACACCTTC. Translated: CATRFEQGARPYGYTF.

This clone was detected only once. The chain employs TRBV6-1 and TRBJ2-7; TRBD2 aligns across 10 bases. The CDR3 runs to 17 residues. With V trimmed by 3 bases and J by 2 bases, 10 bases remained unmatched. Germline V lookup: CDR1 MNHNS, CDR2 SASEGT. The CDR3, as DNA: TGTGCCAGCAGTGACTGGCCTTGGACTAGCGGAACCTACGAGCAGTACTTC. This sequence encodes CASSDWPWTSGTYEQYF.

A single count supports this clone. V gene TRBV19 combines with J gene TRBJ1-5, with 10 bases matching TRBD1. Germline-derived CDR1 and CDR2 are LNHDA and SQIVND (reference sequence). The V gene end was trimmed by 5 bases and the J gene end by 7 bases; junction bases not matched to a gene: 8. The CDR3 has 15 amino acids. This chain's CDR3 is CASSFAGQGNQPQHF. In DNA form, the CDR3 reads TGTGCCAGTAGTTTCGCGGGACAGGGGAACCAGCCCCAGCATTTT.

The chain carries TRBV30 and TRBJ1-6, with D possibly being TRBD1 (6 bases). Per the germline V gene, CDR1 is GTSNPN and CDR2 is SVGIG (reference sequence). The germline V and J ends were trimmed by 1 base and 5 bases, with 15 bases remaining between them. This CDR3 is 16 amino acids long. The CDR3 DNA follows: TGTGCCTGGAGTGCCGGGGGGCAGTTAAATAATTCACCCCTCCACTTT. Translated: CAWSAGGQLNNSPLHF.

CDR3: CAHQTSGRQETQYF. The CDR3 DNA follows: TGTGCTCACCAGACTAGCGGGAGGCAAGAGACCCAGTACTTC. The chain has TRBV2 and TRBJ2-5; the match to TRBD2 covers 13 bases. The CDR3 runs 14 residues. The germline gives CDR1 SNHLY, CDR2 FYNNEI.

The chain uses TRBV3-1 (or the pseudogene TRBV3-2) and TRBJ1-3; D gene unclear. The germline V gene encodes CDR1 LGHDT and CDR2 YNNKEL (reference sequence). The CDR3 is 15 residues long. Deletions cut 1 base from V and 0 bases from J, with 7 bases between. The CDR3 protein is CASSQGTGSGNTIYF. CDR3 in DNA: TGTGCCAGCAGCCAAGGCACCGGCTCTGGAAACACCATATATTTT.

This chain joins TRBV5-1 and TRBJ1-2, with D possibly TRBD1 on 5 matching bases. The germline V and J ends were trimmed by 1 base and 5 bases, with 18 bases remaining between them. The CDR3 runs to 16 residues. Per germline, CDR1 SGHRS and CDR2 YFSETQ. CDR3 sequence: CASSLNPRQPNYGYTF. The CDR3 DNA reads TGCGCCAGCAGCTTGAACCCGAGACAGCCAAATTATGGCTACACCTTC.

The CDR3 loop reads CASSFGQRMNTEAFF. The CDR3 nucleotides read TGTGCCAGCAGTTTCGGACAGAGGATGAACACTGAAGCTTTCTTT. V gene TRBV11-2 combines with J gene TRBJ1-1; D is possibly TRBD1 (6 bases). Trimming took off 6 bases at V and 0 bases at J, with 14 bases between the two ends. Germline V gives CDR1 SGHAT, CDR2 FQNNGV. The CDR3 is 15 residues long.

This chain uses TRBV10-1 with TRBJ2-4; no reliable D call. The CDR3 has 13 amino acids. The V gene lost 4 bases and the J gene lost 12 bases, with 16 bases spanning the gap. The germline V gene has CDR1 WNHNN and CDR2 SYGVQD (reference sequence). DNA of the CDR3: TGCGCCAGCAGTGCGGGTCTCCTCTCGGGTCAGTACTTC. Protein sequence: CASSAGLLSGQYF.

CDR3 region: CASSPARTAGTYEQYF. The DNA of the CDR3 is TGTGCCAGCAGTCCAGCTAGGACAGCGGGAACCTACGAGCAGTACTTC. The chain links TRBV27 to TRBJ2-7; the D gene is possibly TRBD2 (7 bases). V gave up 5 bases and J gave up 2 bases, with 19 bases separating them. The germline V gene encodes CDR1 MNHEY and CDR2 SMNVEV (reference sequence). There are 16 residues in the CDR3.

This clone was observed a single time. The chain recombines TRBV6-1 with TRBJ1-4; 7 nucleotides agree with TRBD1. This CDR3 has 17 amino acids. V dropped 1 base and J dropped 4; count of bases not matched to a gene: 9. CDR1 and CDR2 (germline): MNHNS, SASEGT. The CDR3 reads CASSEVSGQVLNEKLFF. The CDR3 nucleotides read TGTGCCAGCAGTGAAGTTTCCGGACAGGTGCTTAATGAAAAACTGTTTTTT.

J is TRBJ1-5 and V is TRBV7-2; 10 positions match TRBD1. The CDR3 length is 15 residues. Germline trimming cut 3 bases from V and 5 bases from J; bases unmatched to any gene: 4. In germline, CDR1 is SGHTA, CDR2 FQGNSA. CDR3 bases: TGTGCCAGCAGCTTTCGACAGGGGGCCTATCAGCCCCAGCATTTT. This encodes CASSFRQGAYQPQHF.

As concerns this clone: Other nucleotide sequences from this sample produce the same CDR3. The CDR3 is CASSVTGGNTEAFF. The CDR3 DNA reads as TGTGCCAGTAGTGTGACAGGAGGTAACACTGAAGCTTTCTTT. This chain connects TRBV19 to TRBJ1-1; a possible D gene is TRBD1 (6 bases). V was shortened by 5 bases and J by 2 bases, with 12 bases between the two germline ends. Germline CDR1 is LNHDA and CDR2 is SQIVND (reference sequence). The CDR3 loop spans 14 amino acids.

This chain links TRBV7-2 with TRBJ2-1; a weak D match, TRBD1 (6 bases). V was clipped by 5 bases and J by 15 bases, with 14 bases between them. This CDR3 has 11 amino acids. Per germline, CDR1 SGHTA and CDR2 FQGNSA. The CDR3 spells CASSPDRTPFF. CDR3 DNA: TGTGCCAGCAGCCCAGACAGGACCCCGTTCTTC.